This TCR beta chain was sequenced for a study of shared clonotypes between healthy human individuals. Method: immunoSEQ multiplex PCR; TCRdb's copy keeps in-frame clones and lacks some. This sample has 2.3 million or so clones, with over 90% found just once. Points on this clone: Antigen unknown.

Regarding the study as a whole: The naive CD4 repertoires of several donors were compared, and approximately 4.5% of clonotypes were shared. Donors were few, which limited the genetic and exposure-history diversity represented. Naive subsets typically showed greater estimated richness than memory subsets.

Germline CDR1 reads LNHDA; CDR2 reads SQIVND (reference sequence). V dropped 3 bases and J dropped 2 bases, with 13 bases sitting between them. The CDR3 sequence is 16 residues long. The sequence was collected from a man aged 18 to 29 in good health. Some clones in this sample may be carry-over from other donors' samples. The chain uses TRBV19 and TRBJ2-2; D may correspond to TRBD1 or TRBD2 (5 bases each). The sample comprised naive CD4+ T cells from PBMCs. Indicated subset: CD45RA+ positively selected. The CDR3 DNA reads as TGTGCCAGTAGTATCGGTTGGGGGACCAACACCGGGGAGCTGTTTTTT. Protein product: CASSIGWGTNTGELFF.